This TCR beta chain was sequenced for a study of shared clonotypes between healthy human individuals. The table came from immunoSEQ multiplex PCR; TCRdb's copy has only in-frame clones and leaves some out. The repertoire holds 600,000 to 750,000 clones, with 72% as singletons. Germline assignment: CDR1 MDHEN and CDR2 SYDVKM. Trimming removed 6 bases from V and 0 bases from J, with 12 bases in between. The CDR3 length is 15 residues. This clone was recorded once. The sequence was obtained from a woman in her twenties or thirties in good health. V usage is TRBV28 and J usage is TRBJ2-1; D is ambiguous. Sequencing was done on a sample of memory CD4+ T cells sorted from blood. Subset given: CD45RA-negative fraction. CDR3 DNA sequence: TGTGCCAGCAGCTCGGCGAGAAGCTCCTACAATGAGCAGTTCTTC. Residues: CASSSARSSYNEQFF.